This T cell receptor beta chain was identified in a study of T cells in Graves' hyperthyroidism and ophthalmopathy. Study-level findings and limits: Also found in blood were most expanded thyroid clonotypes above 0.001.

RNA transcripts provided the source from which TCR beta CDR3 regions were amplified. HTBI primers were employed in a first-round RT-PCR of the TCR CDR3. Via MiXCR, TCRdb re-called the multiplex PCR reads, giving one row per CDR3 protein. There are hundreds of thousands of distinct CDR3 sequences in the sample; roughly 22% occur only once, and about 60% lies in the top ten. CDR1 is SNHLY, CDR2 FYNNEI, per germline. Trimming removed 5 bases at V and 0 bases at J, with 5 bases between. The CDR3 extends over 13 amino acids. Many counts were recorded for this clonotype. What it recognizes is unknown. Among ophthalmopathy patients, the Clinical Activity Score reached at least 3, the NOSPECS grade reached at least 4, and duration remained under 3 months. Fresh peripheral blood, more than 9 ml, yielded the PBMCs.

The sample was blood. This sequence originates from a man younger than 45 with Graves' ophthalmopathy. This chain links TRBV2 with TRBJ1-3; D gene uncertain. The CDR3 DNA sequence: TGTGCCAGCAGTTTTGACTCTGGAAACACCATATATTTT. It specifies CASSFDSGNTIYF.